This TCR beta chain was identified in a study of T cells after yellow fever vaccination. For the study at large: Researchers used SMART-Seq v4 Ultra Low Input to prepare fractions that had low cell numbers.

Germline loops: CDR1 SGHDN, CDR2 FVKESK. With 1 base clipped from V and 4 bases from J, the junction kept 28 bases outside the gene matches. This CDR3 has 23 amino acids. Study findings and constraints: Abundant clonotypes (contaminants from the bulk population) could be present in FACS-sorted repertoires. When the response was secondary, it was weaker but reached its peak faster, day 5 versus 15.

Note on this clonotype: Its specificity is not known.

TCRdb used MiXCR to reprocess the 5' RACE reads, holding one entry per CDR3 protein. Here the sample spans around 300,000 distinct CDR3 sequences, 10% to 15% being singletons. The sample here was CD4+ T cells sorted from PBMCs, taken 45 days after the yellow fever booster vaccination. This chain joins TRBV14 and TRBJ2-7; 10 nucleotides agree with TRBD2. This receptor was identified in a man aged 30 to 39 who received the YFV17D yellow fever vaccine. CDR3 in amino acids: CASSQAPFIFTASGSPKSYEQYF. The CDR3 nucleotides are TGTGCCAGCAGCCAAGCCCCGTTCATTTTCACCGCTAGCGGGAGCCCCAAAAGTTACGAGCAGTACTTC.